This TCR beta chain was captured by sequencing in a study of blood T cell repertoires in COVID-19. Sequencing was performed with immunoSEQ multiplex PCR; in TCRdb, only in-frame clones are kept and a portion is missing. The sample includes roughly 180,000 clones, around 85% of them seen just once. Germline V gene lookup returns CDR1 SGHRS and CDR2 YFSETQ. The CDR3 spans 16 residues. Trimming removed 4 bases from V and 6 bases from J; junction bases left unmatched: 11. Sample: peripheral blood. This TCR was recovered from a woman aged 55 to 70 with acute or convalescent COVID-19. This chain connects TRBV5-1 to TRBJ1-4, with TRBD1 identical over 8 bases. The CDR3 region is CASSPGQGRWDEKLFF. The CDR3 DNA reads TGCGCCAGCAGCCCCGGACAGGGAAGATGGGATGAAAAACTGTTTTTT.